This T cell receptor (beta chain) came from a study of blood T cell repertoires in COVID-19. Study overall: Collection of acute and convalescent COVID-19 samples took place in the United States, Italy and Spain.

In the authors' methods: Nucleated cell counts were estimated from reference gene primer amplification. Method: immunoSEQ multiplex PCR; TCRdb's copy keeps in-frame clones and lacks some. D and trimming come from the DNA, and the V and J calls and clone size come from that table. The sample comprises nearly 60,000 clones, 90% of which are singletons, and 10% to 15% rests with the top ten. The sequencing input was peripheral blood. The sequence came from a man in his fifties or sixties with active COVID-19.

The DNA of the CDR3 is TGTGCCAGCCGAGGGGGCAATGCGGGAAAACTGTTTTTT. This encodes CASRGGNAGKLFF. V is TRBV6-6 and J is TRBJ1-4; TRBD1 matches at 7 bases. Per the germline V gene, CDR1 is MNHNY and CDR2 is SVGAGI (reference sequence). The V segment lost 8 bases and the J segment 10 bases; nucleotides outside the gene matches: 10. The length of the CDR3 is 13 residues.